The rows below give T cell receptor beta chains drawn from one sample of a study of T cell responses to AZD1222 COVID-19 vaccine. The table came from immunoSEQ multiplex PCR; TCRdb's copy has only in-frame clones and leaves some out. The sample lists 90,000 to 150,000 clones, more than 85% occurring once. Material: peripheral blood, obtained on day 0 of AZD1222 vaccination. These receptors came from an adult in good health. The CDR3 runs from the conserved cysteine through the conserved F or W. The listing skips clone size in some rows; elsewhere it reads once, few, many or a size class.

TRBV19	TRBJ1-1	NA	CASSTQGLGNTEAFF
TRBV7-7	TRBJ2-1	NA	CASSFTAGGQNEQFF
TRBV19	TRBJ2-1	NA	CASSIPGLAGGDEQFF
TRBV5-1	TRBJ1-4	NA	CASSLTGRNEKLFF
TRBV19	TRBJ1-5	NA	CASQGRLSLNQPQHF
TRBV3-1/TRBV3-2	TRBJ2-7	NA	CASSPQRGAYEQYF
TRBV30	TRBJ1-2	NA	CAWSVGEYGYTF
TRBV24-1	TRBJ1-5	NA	CATSDLVGTQHF
TRBV5-1	TRBJ1-2	NA	CASSLAGGQPINNYGYTF
TRBV9	TRBJ2-1	NA	CASSVAPSVGGDEQFF
TRBV19	TRBJ1-5	NA	CASTGGVQPQHF
TRBV15	TRBJ1-5	NA	CATSRGIVQGNQPQHF
TRBV24-1	TRBJ2-2	NA	CATSDRGRMNTGELFF
TRBV4-1	TRBJ2-5	once	CASSQGFRGAGGRQETQYF
TRBV4-2	TRBJ1-4	NA	CASSQDLDNFNEKLFF
TRBV5-1	TRBJ1-1	NA	CASTGGARNTEAFF
TRBV5-4	TRBJ1-2	NA	CASSLGQGRDYGYTF
TRBV27	TRBJ1-4	NA	CASSPGKNEKLFF
TRBV28	TRBJ2-7	NA	CASRPSGVYEQYF
TRBV11-2	TRBJ2-1	NA	CASSRGRSSYNEQFF
TRBV28	TRBJ1-2	NA	CASSLEGGYGYTF
TRBV7-2	TRBJ2-3	NA	CASSSRAQTDTQYF
TRBV19	TRBJ1-2	NA	CASSPEDRGYGYTF
TRBV29-1	TRBJ1-3	NA	CSVTGSGNTIYF
TRBV29-1	TRBJ2-7	NA	CSVDEGNEQYF
TRBV18	TRBJ2-7	NA	CASSPSGGSYEQYF
TRBV28	TRBJ1-5	NA	CAVSGVNQPQHF
TRBV27	TRBJ2-7	once	CASRPSGKGYEQYF
TRBV2	TRBJ1-1	NA	CASSDLGTEAFF
TRBV18	TRBJ2-1	NA	CASSPPRYNEQFF
TRBV6-5	TRBJ1-5	once	CASTLDLSNQPQHF
TRBV9	TRBJ1-3	NA	CASSAGYGGRSGNTIYF
TRBV5-6	TRBJ1-1	NA	CASSLPGGNTEAFF
TRBV7-9	TRBJ1-3	NA	CASSLRGQDRRNF
TRBV6-6	TRBJ1-1	NA	CASSGAGTRNTEAFF
TRBV11-3	TRBJ2-3	NA	CASSLGRSTDTQYF
TRBV3-1/TRBV3-2	TRBJ2-1	NA	CASRKGGTSGNEQFF
TRBV12-3/TRBV12-4	TRBJ1-1	NA	CASSITGIEAFF
TRBV19	TRBJ1-2	NA	CASSIGGQGSNYGYTF
TRBV25-1	TRBJ1-5	NA	CASSESRGGIQPQHF
TRBV5-1	TRBJ1-6	NA	CASSPQGSSYNSPLHF
TRBV19	TRBJ1-2	NA	CASTPRDRLGYTF
TRBV2	TRBJ1-6	NA	CASSEATGGNSPLHF
TRBV4-1	TRBJ2-3	once	CASSPPTSGSGDTQYF
TRBV30	TRBJ1-2	NA	CAWSETRWYTF
TRBV10-3	TRBJ2-7	NA	CAISMTLLSYEQYF
TRBV7-3	TRBJ1-1	few	CASSRAGGLPNTEAFF
TRBV6-5	TRBJ2-7	NA	CASSQDNYEQYF
TRBV27	TRBJ1-1	NA	CASSLNGGRNTEAFF
TRBV30	TRBJ2-7	once	CAWTLTSTRREQYF
TRBV6-5	TRBJ1-5	NA	CASRGTGGNQPQHF